This T cell receptor (beta chain) derives from a study of CD4+ T cells in melanoma. Study conclusions and caveats: CD8+ T cell, macrophage and B cell function reportedly correlated with neoantigen-specific CD4+ T cells. In melanoma, neoantigen-specific CD4+ T cells reportedly differed in differentiation state.

Germline assignment: CDR1 LNHDA and CDR2 SQIVND (reference sequence). Trimming at V came to 6 bases and at J to 3 bases, leaving 7 bases not matched to a gene. CDR3 size: 14 residues. In its sample, this clone was seen a few times. Its cognate antigen is unknown. The repertoire was sequenced with immunoSEQ multiplex PCR; TCRdb's copy has only in-frame clones and lacks some. The sample shows roughly 5,100 clones, around three fifths of them seen only once. The chain joins TRBV19 to TRBJ2-5; 7 positions agree with TRBD1. The sequenced material came from cells from a culture (not recorded whether cultured in vitro). The receptor was isolated from a human donor with melanoma. The DNA for the CDR3 is TGTGCCAGTAGCCCGCAGGGGGTAGAAGAGACCCAGTACTTC. As protein: CASSPQGVEETQYF.